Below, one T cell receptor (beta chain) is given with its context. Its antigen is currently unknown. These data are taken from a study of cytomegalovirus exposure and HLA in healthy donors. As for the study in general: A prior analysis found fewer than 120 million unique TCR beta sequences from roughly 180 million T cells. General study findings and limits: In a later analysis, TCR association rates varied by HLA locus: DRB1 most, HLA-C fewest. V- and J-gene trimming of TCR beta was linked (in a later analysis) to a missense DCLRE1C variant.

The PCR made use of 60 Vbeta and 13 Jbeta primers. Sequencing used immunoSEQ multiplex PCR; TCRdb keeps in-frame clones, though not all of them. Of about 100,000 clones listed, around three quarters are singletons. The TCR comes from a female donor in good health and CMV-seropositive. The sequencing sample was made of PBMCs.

CDR3 amino acids: CASSFRVLLAGAVADTQYF. In DNA form, the CDR3 reads TGTGCCAGCAGCTTTCGGGTCCTACTAGCGGGGGCGGTGGCGGATACGCAGTATTTT. The chain has TRBV13 and TRBJ2-3; 11 bases line up with TRBD2. Germline V gives CDR1 PRHDT, CDR2 FYEKMQ (reference sequence). Trimming cost V 3 bases and J 6 bases; bases outside gene matches: 17. This CDR3 is 19 amino acids long.